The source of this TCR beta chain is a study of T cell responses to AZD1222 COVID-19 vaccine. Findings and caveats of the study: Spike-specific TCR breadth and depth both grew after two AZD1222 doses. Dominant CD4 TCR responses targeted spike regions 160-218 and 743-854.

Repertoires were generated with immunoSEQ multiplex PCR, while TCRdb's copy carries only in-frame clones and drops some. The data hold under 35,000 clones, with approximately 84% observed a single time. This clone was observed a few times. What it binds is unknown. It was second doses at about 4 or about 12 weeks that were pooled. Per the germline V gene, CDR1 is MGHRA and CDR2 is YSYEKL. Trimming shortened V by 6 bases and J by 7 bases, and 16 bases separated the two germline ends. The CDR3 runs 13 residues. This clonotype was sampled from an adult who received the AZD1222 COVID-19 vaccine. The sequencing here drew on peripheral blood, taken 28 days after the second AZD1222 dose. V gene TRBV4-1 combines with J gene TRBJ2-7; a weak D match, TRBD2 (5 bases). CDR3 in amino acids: CASSPDWPGEQYF. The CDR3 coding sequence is TGCGCCAGCAGTCCCGACTGGCCGGGGGAGCAGTACTTC.